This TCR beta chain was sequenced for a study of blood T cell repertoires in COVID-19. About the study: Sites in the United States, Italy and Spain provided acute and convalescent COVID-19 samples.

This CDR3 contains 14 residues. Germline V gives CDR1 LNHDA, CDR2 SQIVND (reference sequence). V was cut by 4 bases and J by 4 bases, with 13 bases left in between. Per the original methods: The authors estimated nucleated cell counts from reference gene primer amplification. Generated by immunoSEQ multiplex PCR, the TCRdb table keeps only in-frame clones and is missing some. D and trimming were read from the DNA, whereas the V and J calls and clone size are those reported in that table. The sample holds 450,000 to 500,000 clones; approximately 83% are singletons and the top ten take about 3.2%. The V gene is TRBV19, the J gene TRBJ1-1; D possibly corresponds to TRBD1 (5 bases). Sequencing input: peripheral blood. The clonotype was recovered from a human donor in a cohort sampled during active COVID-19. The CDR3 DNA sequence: TGTGCCAGTAGTACCATTGACAGTGGCACTGAAGCTTTCTTT. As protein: CASSTIDSGTEAFF. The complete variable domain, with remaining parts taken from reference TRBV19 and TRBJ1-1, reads DGGITQSPKYLFRKEGQNVTLSCEQNLNHDAMYWYRQDPGQGLRLIYYSQIVNDFQKGDIAEGYSVSREKKESFPLTVTSAQKNPTAFYLCASSTIDSGTEAFFGQGTRLTVV.